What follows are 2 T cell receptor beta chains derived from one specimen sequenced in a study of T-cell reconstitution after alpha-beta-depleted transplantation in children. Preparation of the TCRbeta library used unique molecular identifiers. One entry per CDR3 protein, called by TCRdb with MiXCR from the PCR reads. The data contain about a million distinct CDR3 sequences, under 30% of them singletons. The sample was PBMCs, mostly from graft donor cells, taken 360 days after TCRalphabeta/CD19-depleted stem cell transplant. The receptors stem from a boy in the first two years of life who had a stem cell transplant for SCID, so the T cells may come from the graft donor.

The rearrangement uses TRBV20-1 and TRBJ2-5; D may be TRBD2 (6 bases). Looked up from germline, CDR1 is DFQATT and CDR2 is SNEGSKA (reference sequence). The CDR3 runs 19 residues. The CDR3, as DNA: TGCAGCCACCCCCGGGGGTGCGACGGGAAAGAGGGGTACCAAGAGACCCAGTACTTC. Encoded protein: CSHPRGCDGKEGYQETQYF.

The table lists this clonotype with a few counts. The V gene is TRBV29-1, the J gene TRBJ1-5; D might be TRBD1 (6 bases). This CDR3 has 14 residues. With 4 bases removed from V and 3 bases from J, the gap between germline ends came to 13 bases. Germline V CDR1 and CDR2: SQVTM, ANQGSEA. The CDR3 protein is CSVVTGYNNQPQHF. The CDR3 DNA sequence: TGCAGCGTTGTAACAGGGTATAACAATCAGCCCCAGCATTTT.